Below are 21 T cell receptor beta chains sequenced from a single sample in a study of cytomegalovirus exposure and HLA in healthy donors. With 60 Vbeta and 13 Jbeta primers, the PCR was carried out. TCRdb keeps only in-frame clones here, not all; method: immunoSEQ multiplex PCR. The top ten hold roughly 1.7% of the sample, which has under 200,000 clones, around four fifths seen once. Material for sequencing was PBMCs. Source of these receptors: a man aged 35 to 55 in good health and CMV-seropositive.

The CDR3 DNA sequence: TGCAGCGTACCGGTTACCTCCTACAATGAGCAGTTCTTC. It yields the protein CSVPVTSYNEQFF. The chain recombines TRBV29-1 with TRBJ2-1; no firm D call. CDR1 and CDR2 (germline): SQVTM, ANQGSEA. V gave up 6 bases and J gave up 0 bases, with 9 bases separating them. There are 13 residues in the CDR3.

CDR3 DNA sequence: TGCGCCAGCAGCCATGCCGGGACAGCCTACGAGCAGTACTTC. Translation: CASSHAGTAYEQYF. V gene TRBV4-1 combines with J gene TRBJ2-7; 7 positions agree with TRBD1. This CDR3 has 14 residues. Trimming cost V 3 bases and J 2 bases; bases outside gene matches: 4. Germline V CDR1 and CDR2: MGHRA, YSYEKL.

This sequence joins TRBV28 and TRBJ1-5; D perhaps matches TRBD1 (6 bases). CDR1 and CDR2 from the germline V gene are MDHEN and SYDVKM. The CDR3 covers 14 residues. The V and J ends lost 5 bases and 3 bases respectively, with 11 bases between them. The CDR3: CASSLGQLNQPQHF. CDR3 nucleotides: TGTGCCAGCAGTCTTGGACAGCTCAATCAGCCCCAGCATTTT.

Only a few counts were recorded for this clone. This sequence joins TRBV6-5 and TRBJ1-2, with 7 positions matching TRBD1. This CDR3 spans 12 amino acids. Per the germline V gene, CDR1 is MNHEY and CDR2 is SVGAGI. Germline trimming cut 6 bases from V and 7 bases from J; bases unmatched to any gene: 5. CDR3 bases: TGTGCCAGCAGCCTGAACAGGGGTGGCTACACCTTC. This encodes CASSLNRGGYTF.

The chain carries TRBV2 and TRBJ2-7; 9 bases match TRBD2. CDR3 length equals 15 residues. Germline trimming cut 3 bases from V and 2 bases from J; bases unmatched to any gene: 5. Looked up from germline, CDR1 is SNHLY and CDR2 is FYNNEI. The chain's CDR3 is CASSEASGITYEQYF. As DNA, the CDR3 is TGTGCCAGCAGTGAGGCTAGCGGGATTACCTACGAGCAGTACTTC.

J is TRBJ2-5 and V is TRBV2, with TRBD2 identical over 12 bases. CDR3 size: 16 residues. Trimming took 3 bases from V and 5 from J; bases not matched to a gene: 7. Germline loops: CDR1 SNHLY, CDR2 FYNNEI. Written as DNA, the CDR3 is TGTGCCAGCAGTGACCCGACTAGCGGGAGTAGGGAGACCCAGTACTTC. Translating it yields CASSDPTSGSRETQYF.

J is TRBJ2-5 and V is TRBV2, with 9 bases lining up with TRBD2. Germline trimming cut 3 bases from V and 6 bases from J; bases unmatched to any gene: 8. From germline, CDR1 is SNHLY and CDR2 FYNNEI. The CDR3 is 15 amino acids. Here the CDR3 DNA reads TGTGCCAGCAGTGAGCTTGCGGGAGGGATGAAGACCCAGTACTTC. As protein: CASSELAGGMKTQYF.

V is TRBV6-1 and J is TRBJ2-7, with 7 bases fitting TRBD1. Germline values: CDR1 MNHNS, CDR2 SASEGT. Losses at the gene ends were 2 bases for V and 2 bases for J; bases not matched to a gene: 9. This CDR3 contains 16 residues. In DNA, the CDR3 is TGTGCCAGCAGTGAACTCCAGGGGGTAGCAGCCTACGAGCAGTACTTC. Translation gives CASSELQGVAAYEQYF.

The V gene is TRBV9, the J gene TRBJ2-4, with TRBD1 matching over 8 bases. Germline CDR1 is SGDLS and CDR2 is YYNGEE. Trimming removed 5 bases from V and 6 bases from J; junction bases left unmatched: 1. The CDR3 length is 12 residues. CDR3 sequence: CASSGQGNIQYF. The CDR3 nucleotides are TGTGCCAGCAGTGGACAGGGAAACATTCAGTACTTC.

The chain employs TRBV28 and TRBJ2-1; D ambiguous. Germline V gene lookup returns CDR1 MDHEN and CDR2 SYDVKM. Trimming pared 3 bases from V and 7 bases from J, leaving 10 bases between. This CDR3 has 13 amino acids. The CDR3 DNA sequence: TGTGCCAGCAGTTTGCCGGTTCCTAATGAGCAGTTCTTC. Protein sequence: CASSLPVPNEQFF.

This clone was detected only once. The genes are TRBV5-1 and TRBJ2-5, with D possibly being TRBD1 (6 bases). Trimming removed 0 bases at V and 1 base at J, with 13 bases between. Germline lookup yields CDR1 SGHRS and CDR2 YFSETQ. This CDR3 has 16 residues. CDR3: CASSLAFRGSQETQYF. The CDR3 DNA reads TGCGCCAGCAGCTTGGCCTTCAGGGGATCCCAAGAGACCCAGTACTTC.

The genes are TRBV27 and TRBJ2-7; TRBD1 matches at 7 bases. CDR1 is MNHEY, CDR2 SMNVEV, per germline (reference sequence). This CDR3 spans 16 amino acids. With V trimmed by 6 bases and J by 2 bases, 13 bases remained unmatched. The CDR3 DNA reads TGTGCCAGCAGCCCCTCAGACAGGGTGATCGCCTACGAGCAGTACTTC. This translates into CASSPSDRVIAYEQYF.

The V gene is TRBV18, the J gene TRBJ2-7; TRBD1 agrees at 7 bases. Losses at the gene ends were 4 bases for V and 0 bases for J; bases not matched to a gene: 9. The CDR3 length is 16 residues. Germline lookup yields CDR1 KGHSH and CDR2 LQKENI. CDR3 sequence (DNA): TGTGCCAGCTCACGACCGGGACAGCCCAGCTCCTACGAGCAGTACTTC. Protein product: CASSRPGQPSSYEQYF.

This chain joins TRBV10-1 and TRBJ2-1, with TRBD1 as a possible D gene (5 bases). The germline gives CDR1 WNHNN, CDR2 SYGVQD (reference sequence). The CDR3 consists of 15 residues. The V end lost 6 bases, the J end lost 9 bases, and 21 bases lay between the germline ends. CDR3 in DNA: TGCGCCAGCAGCCCCCTAAGGGGTGGTTATAGTGAGCAGTTCTTC. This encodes CASSPLRGGYSEQFF.

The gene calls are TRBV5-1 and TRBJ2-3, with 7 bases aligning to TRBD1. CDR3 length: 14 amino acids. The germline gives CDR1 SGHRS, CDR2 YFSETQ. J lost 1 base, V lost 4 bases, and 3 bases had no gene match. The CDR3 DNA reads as TGCGCCAGCAGCCCGACAGGGCGCACAGATACGCAGTATTTT. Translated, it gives CASSPTGRTDTQYF.

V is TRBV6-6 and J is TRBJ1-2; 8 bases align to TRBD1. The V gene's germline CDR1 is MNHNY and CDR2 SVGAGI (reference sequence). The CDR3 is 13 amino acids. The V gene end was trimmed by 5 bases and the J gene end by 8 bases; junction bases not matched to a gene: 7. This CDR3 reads CASSQDRVKGYTF. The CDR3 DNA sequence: TGTGCCAGCAGTCAGGACAGGGTAAAAGGCTACACCTTC.

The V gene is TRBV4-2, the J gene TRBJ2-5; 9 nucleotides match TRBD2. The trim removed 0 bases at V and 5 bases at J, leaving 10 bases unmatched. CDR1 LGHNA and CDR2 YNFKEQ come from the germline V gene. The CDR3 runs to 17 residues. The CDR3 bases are TGTGCCAGCAGCCAAGATTCGGATAGCGGGAGCCACGAGACCCAGTACTTC. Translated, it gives CASSQDSDSGSHETQYF.

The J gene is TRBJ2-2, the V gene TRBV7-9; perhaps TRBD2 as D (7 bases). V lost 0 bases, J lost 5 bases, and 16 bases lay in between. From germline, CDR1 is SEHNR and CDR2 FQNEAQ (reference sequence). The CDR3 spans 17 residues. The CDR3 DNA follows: TGTGCCAGCAGCTTAGCGGGAGGGGGAGGACGGACCGGGGAGCTGTTTTTT. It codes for CASSLAGGGGRTGELFF.

As DNA, the CDR3 is TGTGCCAGCAGTTATACTAGCGCCGCCTACGAGCAGTACTTC. Amino acid sequence: CASSYTSAAYEQYF. This chain joins TRBV6-5 and TRBJ2-7; 7 bases fit TRBD2. The CDR3 covers 14 residues. Germline CDR1 and CDR2: MNHEY and SVGAGI. V was clipped by 3 bases and J by 2 bases; unmatched bases: 4.

The CDR3 sequence is CASTGGQTSDTIYF. The DNA for the CDR3 is TGTGCCAGCACAGGGGGACAGACCTCAGACACCATATATTTT. The genes are TRBV9 and TRBJ1-3; 7 nucleotides agree with TRBD1. The V gene end was trimmed by 6 bases and the J gene end by 8 bases; junction bases not matched to a gene: 11. Germline values: CDR1 SGDLS, CDR2 YYNGEE. The CDR3 length is 14 residues.

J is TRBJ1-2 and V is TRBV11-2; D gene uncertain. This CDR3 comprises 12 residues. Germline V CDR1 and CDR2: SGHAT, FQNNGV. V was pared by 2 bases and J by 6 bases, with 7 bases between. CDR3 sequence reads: CASSLSLNGYTF. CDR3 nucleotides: TGTGCCAGCAGCTTATCACTGAATGGCTACACCTTC.